The sample holds many counts of the clone carrying this TCR beta chain. The antigen is unknown. Each TCR beta cDNA library carried unique molecular identifiers. T cells numbering roughly 0.9 to 11 million gave rise to roughly 550,000 cDNA molecules. Using its own MiXCR run on the PCR reads, TCRdb lists one record per CDR3 protein. Of hundreds of thousands of distinct CDR3 sequences detected, 25% to 30% appear once; the ten largest clones hold more than 0.55%. This sample is part of a study of post-analysis software for immune sequencing data. The overall study: Courses of disease covered relapsing-remitting, secondary progressive and progressive-relapsing multiple sclerosis. Study-wide findings and caveats: Strong co-clustering by F measure was evident for samples that had been prepared in the same batch. Roughly five TRBV segments appeared more often in patients than in controls, and TRBV5-6, TRBV5-1 and TRBV20-1 were among these. Comparison with controls showed significantly lower normalized Chao1 diversity in multiple sclerosis patients.

V lost 5 bases and J lost 7; bases outside the gene matches: 2. In germline, CDR1 is MNHEY, CDR2 SVGEGT. This CDR3 comprises 13 residues. The rearrangement uses TRBV6-2 or TRBV6-3 and TRBJ2-1; 10 bases are shared with TRBD1. This TCR was recovered from a girl aged 10 to 17 with multiple sclerosis. Material: blood. This chain's CDR3 is CASSRQGANEQFF. CDR3 DNA: TGTGCCAGCAGTCGACAGGGGGCAAATGAGCAGTTCTTC.